The subject of this entry is one T cell receptor beta chain. Its cognate antigen is unknown. The study sampled nominally healthy donors, though unrecorded immune exposures were likely. This record comes from a study of cytomegalovirus exposure and HLA in healthy donors. General study points: Excluded: some indistinguishable V segments such as TRBV6-2 and TRBV6-3.

The CDR3 contains 17 residues. Germline CDR1 is SGHVS and CDR2 is FQNEAQ. Trimming pared 10 bases from V and 5 bases from J, leaving 29 bases between. It was with 60 Vbeta and 13 Jbeta primers that the PCR ran. The protocol was immunoSEQ multiplex PCR, while the TCRdb copy is restricted to in-frame clones and leaves out a portion. The data show under 200,000 clones, 80% seen once. This TCR derives from a woman aged 50 to 60 in good health and CMV-seropositive. The sequencing sample was made of PBMCs. The chain is built from TRBV7-8 and TRBJ1-2; D might be TRBD1 (6 bases). CDR3 residues: CATTRQVLSQPAYGYTF. CDR3 DNA: TGTGCCACCACTAGACAGGTTCTATCCCAACCCGCGTATGGCTACACCTTC.